These T cell receptor beta chains were read from a single sample in a study of T-cell memory formation after mild COVID-19. TCRdb re-called the 5' RACE reads through MiXCR, storing one row per CDR3 protein. Of 180,000 or so distinct CDR3 sequences listed, around 10% are singletons. Sequences were obtained from PBMCs or a T cell subset sorted from them (not recorded which). The receptor source for this set is a man in his late teens or twenties who had mild COVID-19 (a few samples of this study predate the infection). Cell type and time point are not known. Each CDR3 is given with its conserved first and last residue. Each record gives: J gene, clone size, D gene, V gene, CDR3 DNA, CDR3 protein. D genes are given only for firm matches. Size is stated for part of the rows, as once, few or many counts, or as a class when the clone is expanded.

j_call: TRBJ2-1
clone_size: NA
d_call: NA
v_call: TRBV20-1
cdr3_nt: TGCAGTGCTAGAGTGGGGGACGCTAACTCCTACAATGAGCAGTTCTTC
cdr3_aa: CSARVGDANSYNEQFF

j_call: TRBJ1-6
clone_size: many
d_call: TRBD1
v_call: TRBV7-2
cdr3_nt: TGTGCCAGCAGCTTCGCTGGACAGGGGTATTCACCCCTCCACTTT
cdr3_aa: CASSFAGQGYSPLHF

j_call: TRBJ1-5
clone_size: few
d_call: TRBD1
v_call: TRBV20-1
cdr3_nt: TGCAGTGCTAGGGTGACCGGGACAGTTAGCAATCAGCCCCAGCATTTT
cdr3_aa: CSARVTGTVSNQPQHF

j_call: TRBJ1-1
clone_size: NA
d_call: NA
v_call: TRBV6-2/TRBV6-3
cdr3_nt: TGTGCCAGCAGTTACGACGTTTCGGGAGGGCGACGGACTGAAGCTTTCTTT
cdr3_aa: CASSYDVSGGRRTEAFF

j_call: TRBJ1-2
clone_size: few
d_call: NA
v_call: TRBV5-1
cdr3_nt: TGCGCCAGCAGCTTGGCGGGGAACTATGGCTACACCTTC
cdr3_aa: CASSLAGNYGYTF

j_call: TRBJ1-1
clone_size: NA
d_call: TRBD1
v_call: TRBV18
cdr3_nt: TGTGCCAGTTCGGTAACAGGGGCTCACACTGAAGCTTTCTTT
cdr3_aa: CASSVTGAHTEAFF

j_call: TRBJ2-1
clone_size: few
d_call: NA
v_call: TRBV24-1
cdr3_nt: TGTGCCACCAGTGATTTGAGGCAGATCAATGAGCAGTTCTTC
cdr3_aa: CATSDLRQINEQFF

j_call: TRBJ1-3
clone_size: few
d_call: NA
v_call: TRBV20-1
cdr3_nt: TGCAGTGCCCCAGCCCGTGAATCTGGAAACACCATATATTTT
cdr3_aa: CSAPARESGNTIYF

j_call: TRBJ2-2
clone_size: NA
d_call: NA
v_call: TRBV28
cdr3_nt: TGTGCCAGCACCCACTCGGGACTTAACACCGGGGAGCTGTTTTTT
cdr3_aa: CASTHSGLNTGELFF

j_call: TRBJ2-7
clone_size: many
d_call: NA
v_call: TRBV27
cdr3_nt: TGTGCCAGCAGTCCCCCCGGCTACGGCGGGCAGTACTTC
cdr3_aa: CASSPPGYGGQYF

j_call: TRBJ2-7
clone_size: NA
d_call: TRBD2
v_call: TRBV7-9
cdr3_nt: TGTGCCAGCCCCCCCAGCGCCCCAGGCGGGAGCTCCTACGAGCAGTACTTC
cdr3_aa: CASPPSAPGGSSYEQYF

j_call: TRBJ1-2
clone_size: few
d_call: TRBD1
v_call: TRBV20-1
cdr3_nt: TGCAGTGCTAGTGAGGGACAGGGGGGATATGGCTACACCTTC
cdr3_aa: CSASEGQGGYGYTF

j_call: TRBJ2-5
clone_size: NA
d_call: NA
v_call: TRBV11-2
cdr3_nt: TGTGCCAGCAGCCTAAGCCTCTCAGGGCGGGAGACCCAGTACTTC
cdr3_aa: CASSLSLSGRETQYF

j_call: TRBJ1-5
clone_size: NA
d_call: NA
v_call: TRBV5-5
cdr3_nt: TGTGCCAGCAGCTTGCGGGCCTTATATAGCAATCAGCCCCAGCATTTT
cdr3_aa: CASSLRALYSNQPQHF

j_call: TRBJ1-5
clone_size: NA
d_call: NA
v_call: TRBV11-2
cdr3_nt: TGTGCCAGCAGCCTAAGGGGGGACACCTTCAATCAGCCCCAGCATTTT
cdr3_aa: CASSLRGDTFNQPQHF

j_call: TRBJ2-4
clone_size: few
d_call: NA
v_call: TRBV6-2/TRBV6-3
cdr3_nt: TGTGCCAGCAGTTCGGGGGACAGTTTAAACATTCAGTACTTC
cdr3_aa: CASSSGDSLNIQYF

j_call: TRBJ1-1
clone_size: NA
d_call: NA
v_call: TRBV7-8
cdr3_nt: TGTGCCAGCAGCTTGGCAGGAGGAGCTTTCTTT
cdr3_aa: CASSLAGGAFF

j_call: TRBJ1-2
clone_size: few
d_call: TRBD1
v_call: TRBV7-2
cdr3_nt: TGTGCCAGCAGCTCGCTACGCACAGGGGGGAGGGGCTATGGCTACACCTTC
cdr3_aa: CASSSLRTGGRGYGYTF

j_call: TRBJ2-2
clone_size: few
d_call: NA
v_call: TRBV6-5
cdr3_nt: TGTGCCACCTCGTTTTTGACGGTCGACAACACCGGGGAGCTGTTTTTT
cdr3_aa: CATSFLTVDNTGELFF

j_call: TRBJ1-4
clone_size: NA
d_call: NA
v_call: TRBV20-1
cdr3_nt: TGCAGTGCTTTTGACAGGACGGGCCGAGGACGCGAAAAACTGTTTTTT
cdr3_aa: CSAFDRTGRGREKLFF

j_call: TRBJ1-6
clone_size: few
d_call: NA
v_call: TRBV4-1
cdr3_nt: TGCGCCAGCAGCCAAGAAGGGAGTTGGCAGGGGAGATCTAATGAAATTAATTCACCCCTCCACTTT
cdr3_aa: CASSQEGSWQGRSNEINSPLHF

j_call: TRBJ1-1
clone_size: NA
d_call: NA
v_call: TRBV4-3
cdr3_nt: TGCGCCAGCAGCCAAGGACCGGCGAACACTGAAGCTTTCTTT
cdr3_aa: CASSQGPANTEAFF

j_call: TRBJ1-5
clone_size: few
d_call: NA
v_call: TRBV9
cdr3_nt: TGTGCCAGCAGCAAGGACCCGGGCAATCAGCCCCAGCATTTT
cdr3_aa: CASSKDPGNQPQHF

j_call: TRBJ1-1
clone_size: NA
d_call: NA
v_call: TRBV27
cdr3_nt: TGTGCCAGCAGTTATACCGACGAGGCTGAAGCTTTCTTT
cdr3_aa: CASSYTDEAEAFF

j_call: TRBJ2-5
clone_size: NA
d_call: NA
v_call: TRBV6-5
cdr3_nt: TGTGCCAGCAGTGACTACAGGGATCCGGAGACCCAGTACTTC
cdr3_aa: CASSDYRDPETQYF

j_call: TRBJ1-4
clone_size: NA
d_call: TRBD1
v_call: TRBV4-1
cdr3_nt: TGCGCCAGCAGCCATTCCGGGACAGGGTCCGGAAAACTGTTTTTT
cdr3_aa: CASSHSGTGSGKLFF

j_call: TRBJ2-1
clone_size: few
d_call: TRBD2
v_call: TRBV24-1
cdr3_nt: TGTGCCACCAGTGATCCCGGGGGGGCCGACAATGAGCAGTTCTTC
cdr3_aa: CATSDPGGADNEQFF

j_call: TRBJ2-7
clone_size: NA
d_call: TRBD1
v_call: TRBV6-5
cdr3_nt: TGTGCCAGCAGTTACTCGGGGACAGACAGCTACGAGCAGTACTTC
cdr3_aa: CASSYSGTDSYEQYF

j_call: TRBJ1-6
clone_size: few
d_call: NA
v_call: TRBV12-3/TRBV12-4
cdr3_nt: TGTGCCAGCACGGGGGGCGGCTTAAGCTCCTATAATTCACCCCTCCACTTT
cdr3_aa: CASTGGGLSSYNSPLHF

j_call: TRBJ1-6
clone_size: many
d_call: NA
v_call: TRBV20-1
cdr3_nt: TGCAGTGCTAGCCGGGCCTCATATAATTCACCCCTCCACTTT
cdr3_aa: CSASRASYNSPLHF

j_call: TRBJ2-1
clone_size: NA
d_call: NA
v_call: TRBV6-5
cdr3_nt: TGTGCCAGCAGTTACTCTTTCGGTGGCAATGAGCAGTTCTTC
cdr3_aa: CASSYSFGGNEQFF

j_call: TRBJ1-4
clone_size: NA
d_call: NA
v_call: TRBV5-6
cdr3_nt: TGTGCCAGCAGCGACCCGGGGAGCAATGAAAAACTGTTTTTT
cdr3_aa: CASSDPGSNEKLFF

j_call: TRBJ2-5
clone_size: few
d_call: NA
v_call: TRBV28
cdr3_nt: TGTGCCAGCAGTGCCCCGGCCTTGGGAAAGACCCAGTACTTC
cdr3_aa: CASSAPALGKTQYF

j_call: TRBJ2-1
clone_size: NA
d_call: NA
v_call: TRBV27
cdr3_nt: TGTGCCAGCAGTTTAGGGCTCCCCATGTACAATGAGCAGTTCTTC
cdr3_aa: CASSLGLPMYNEQFF

j_call: TRBJ2-3
clone_size: NA
d_call: TRBD2
v_call: TRBV9
cdr3_nt: TGTGCCAGCAGCGTAGTCGGGGGGACTAGCACAGATACGCAGTATTTT
cdr3_aa: CASSVVGGTSTDTQYF

j_call: TRBJ2-1
clone_size: NA
d_call: TRBD1
v_call: TRBV5-1
cdr3_nt: TGCGCCAGCAGCTTGCCGGGACAGGGTGGGAATGAGCAGTTCTTC
cdr3_aa: CASSLPGQGGNEQFF

j_call: TRBJ2-7
clone_size: NA
d_call: TRBD1
v_call: TRBV4-2
cdr3_nt: TGTGCCAGCAGCCAAGCCCCCGGGACAGGGTCCTACGAGCAGTACTTC
cdr3_aa: CASSQAPGTGSYEQYF

j_call: TRBJ2-5
clone_size: many
d_call: NA
v_call: TRBV10-3
cdr3_nt: TGTGCCATCAGCCGGGAGACTAGCCAAGAGACCCAGTACTTC
cdr3_aa: CAISRETSQETQYF

j_call: TRBJ2-3
clone_size: NA
d_call: TRBD1
v_call: TRBV20-1
cdr3_nt: TGCAGTGCCAGGATGAGGGGGCGCAGGATAGATACGCAGTATTTT
cdr3_aa: CSARMRGRRIDTQYF

j_call: TRBJ1-4
clone_size: NA
d_call: TRBD1
v_call: TRBV20-1
cdr3_nt: TGCAGTGCTATAACAGGGGCAACTAATGAAAAACTGTTTTTT
cdr3_aa: CSAITGATNEKLFF

j_call: TRBJ2-3
clone_size: NA
d_call: NA
v_call: TRBV5-1
cdr3_nt: TGCGCCAGCAGCGTAGACCCAGCCGGCACAGATACGCAGTATTTT
cdr3_aa: CASSVDPAGTDTQYF

j_call: TRBJ2-3
clone_size: NA
d_call: TRBD1
v_call: TRBV11-3
cdr3_nt: TGTGCCAGCAGCTTAGGACAGGGGACCCTCGGAGGCACAGATACGCAGTATTTT
cdr3_aa: CASSLGQGTLGGTDTQYF

j_call: TRBJ1-2
clone_size: many
d_call: NA
v_call: TRBV4-1
cdr3_nt: TGCGCCAGCAGCCAAGATTTGTCCGGTGGATACACCTTC
cdr3_aa: CASSQDLSGGYTF

j_call: TRBJ2-3
clone_size: NA
d_call: NA
v_call: TRBV5-1
cdr3_nt: TGCGCCAGCAGCTTGGTTCCGAATCCCACAGATACGCAGTATTTT
cdr3_aa: CASSLVPNPTDTQYF

j_call: TRBJ1-5
clone_size: NA
d_call: TRBD1
v_call: TRBV6-2/TRBV6-3
cdr3_nt: TGTGCCAGCAGCGGAACAGGGGGCTTCAATCAGCCCCAGCATTTT
cdr3_aa: CASSGTGGFNQPQHF

j_call: TRBJ1-1
clone_size: few
d_call: NA
v_call: TRBV29-1
cdr3_nt: TGCAGCGTTTACCGAGGTCGAAACACTGAAGCTTTCTTT
cdr3_aa: CSVYRGRNTEAFF

j_call: TRBJ2-1
clone_size: NA
d_call: NA
v_call: TRBV5-1
cdr3_nt: TGCGCCAGCAGCTTCTCAACCAGCTCCTACAATGAGCAGTTCTTC
cdr3_aa: CASSFSTSSYNEQFF

j_call: TRBJ2-2
clone_size: NA
d_call: TRBD2
v_call: TRBV12-3/TRBV12-4
cdr3_nt: TGTGCCAGCAGTTTACGACTAGCTGGCACCGGGGAGCTGTTTTTT
cdr3_aa: CASSLRLAGTGELFF